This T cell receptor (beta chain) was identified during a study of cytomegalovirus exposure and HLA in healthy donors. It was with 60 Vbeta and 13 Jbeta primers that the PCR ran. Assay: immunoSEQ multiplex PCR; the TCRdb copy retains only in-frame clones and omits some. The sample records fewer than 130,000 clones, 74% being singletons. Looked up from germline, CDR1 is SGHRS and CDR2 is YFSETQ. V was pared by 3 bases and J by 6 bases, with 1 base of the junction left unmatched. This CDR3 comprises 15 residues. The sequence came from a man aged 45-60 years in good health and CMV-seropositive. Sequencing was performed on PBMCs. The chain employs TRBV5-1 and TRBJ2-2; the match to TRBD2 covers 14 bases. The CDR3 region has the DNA TGCGCCAGCAGCTCGACTAGCGGGAGGGCCGGGGAGCTGTTTTTT. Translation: CASSSTSGRAGELFF.